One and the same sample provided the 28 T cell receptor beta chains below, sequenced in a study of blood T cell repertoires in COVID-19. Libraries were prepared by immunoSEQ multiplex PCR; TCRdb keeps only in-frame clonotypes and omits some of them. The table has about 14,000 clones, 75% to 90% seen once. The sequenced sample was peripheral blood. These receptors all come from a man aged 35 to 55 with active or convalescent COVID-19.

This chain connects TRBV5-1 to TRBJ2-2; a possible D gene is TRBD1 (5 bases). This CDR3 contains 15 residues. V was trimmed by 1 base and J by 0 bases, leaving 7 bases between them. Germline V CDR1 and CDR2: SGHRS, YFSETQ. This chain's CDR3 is CASSLTGSNTGELFF. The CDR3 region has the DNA TGCGCCAGCAGCTTGACAGGATCGAACACCGGGGAGCTGTTTTTT. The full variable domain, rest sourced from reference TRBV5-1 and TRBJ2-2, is KAGVTQTPRYLIKTRGQQVTLSCSPISGHRSVSWYQQTPGQGLQFLFEYFSETQRNKGNFPGRFSGRQFSNSRSEMNVSTLELGDSALYLCASSLTGSNTGELFFGEGSRLTVL.

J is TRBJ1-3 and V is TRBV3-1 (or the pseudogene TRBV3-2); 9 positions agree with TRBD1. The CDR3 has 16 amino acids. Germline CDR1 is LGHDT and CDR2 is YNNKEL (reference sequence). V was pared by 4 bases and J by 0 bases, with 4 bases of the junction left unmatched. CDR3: CASSPTGGFSGNTIYF. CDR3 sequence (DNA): TGTGCCAGCAGCCCCACAGGGGGCTTCTCTGGAAACACCATATATTTT.

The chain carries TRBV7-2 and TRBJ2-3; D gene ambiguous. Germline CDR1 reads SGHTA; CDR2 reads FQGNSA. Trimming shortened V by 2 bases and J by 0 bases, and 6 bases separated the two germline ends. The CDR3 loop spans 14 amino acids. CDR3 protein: CASSLLGSTDTQYF. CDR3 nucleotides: TGTGCCAGCAGCTTACTCGGTAGCACAGATACGCAGTATTTT.

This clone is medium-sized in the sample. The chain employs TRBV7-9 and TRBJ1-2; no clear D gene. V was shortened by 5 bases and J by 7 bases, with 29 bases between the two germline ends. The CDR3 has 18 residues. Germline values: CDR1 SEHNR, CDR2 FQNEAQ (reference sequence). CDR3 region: CASSNNRDTFSRVGGYTF. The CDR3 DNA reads TGTGCCAGCAGCAATAACCGGGATACCTTTTCTCGAGTCGGTGGCTACACCTTC.

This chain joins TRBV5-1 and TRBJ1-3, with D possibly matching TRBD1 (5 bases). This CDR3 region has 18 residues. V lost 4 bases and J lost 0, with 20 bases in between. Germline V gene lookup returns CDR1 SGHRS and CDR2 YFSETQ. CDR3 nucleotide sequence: TGCGCCAGCAGCCCCCAACCCTTCGACGGGGGCTCTGGAAACACCATATATTTT. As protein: CASSPQPFDGGSGNTIYF.

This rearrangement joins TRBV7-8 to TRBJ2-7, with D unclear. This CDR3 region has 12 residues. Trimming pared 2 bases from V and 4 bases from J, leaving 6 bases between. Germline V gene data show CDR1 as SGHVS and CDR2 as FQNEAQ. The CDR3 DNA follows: TGTGCCAGCAGCTTATTTTCGTACGAGCAGTACTTC. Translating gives CASSLFSYEQYF.

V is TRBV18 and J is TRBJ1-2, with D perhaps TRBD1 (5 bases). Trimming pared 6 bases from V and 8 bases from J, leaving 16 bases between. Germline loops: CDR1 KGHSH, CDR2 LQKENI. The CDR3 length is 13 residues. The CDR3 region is CASSRDGRDGYTF. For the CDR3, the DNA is TGTGCCAGCTCCCGAGATGGGAGGGACGGCTACACCTTC.

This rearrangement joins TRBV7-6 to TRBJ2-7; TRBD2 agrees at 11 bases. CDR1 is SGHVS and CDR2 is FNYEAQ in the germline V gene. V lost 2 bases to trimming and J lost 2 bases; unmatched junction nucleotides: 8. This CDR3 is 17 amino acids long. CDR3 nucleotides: TGTGCCAGCAGCTTAAACCCTACTAGCGGGGGACCCTACGAGCAGTACTTC. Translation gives CASSLNPTSGGPYEQYF.

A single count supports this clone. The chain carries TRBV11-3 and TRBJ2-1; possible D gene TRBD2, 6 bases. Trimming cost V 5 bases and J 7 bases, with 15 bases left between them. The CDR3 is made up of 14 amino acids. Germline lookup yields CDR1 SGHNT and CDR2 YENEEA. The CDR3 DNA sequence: TGTGCCAGCAGCCCGCTTGGAGGGGAGAATGAGCAGTTCTTC. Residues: CASSPLGGENEQFF.

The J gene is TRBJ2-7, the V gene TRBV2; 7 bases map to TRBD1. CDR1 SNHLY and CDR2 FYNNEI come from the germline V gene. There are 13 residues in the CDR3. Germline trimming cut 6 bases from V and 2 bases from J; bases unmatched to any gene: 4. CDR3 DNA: TGTGCCAGCAGGAGACAGGGAACCTACGAGCAGTACTTC. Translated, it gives CASRRQGTYEQYF.

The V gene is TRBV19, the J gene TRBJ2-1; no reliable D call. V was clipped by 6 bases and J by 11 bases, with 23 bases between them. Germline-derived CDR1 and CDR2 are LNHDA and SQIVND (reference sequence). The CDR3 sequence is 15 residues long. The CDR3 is CASSSEILARGKQFF. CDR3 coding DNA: TGTGCCAGTAGCTCTGAAATTCTGGCTAGAGGTAAGCAGTTCTTC. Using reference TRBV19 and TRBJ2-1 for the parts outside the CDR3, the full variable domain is DGGITQSPKYLFRKEGQNVTLSCEQNLNHDAMYWYRQDPGQGLRLIYYSQIVNDFQKGDIAEGYSVSREKKESFPLTVTSAQKNPTAFYLCASSSEILARGKQFFGPGTRLTVL.

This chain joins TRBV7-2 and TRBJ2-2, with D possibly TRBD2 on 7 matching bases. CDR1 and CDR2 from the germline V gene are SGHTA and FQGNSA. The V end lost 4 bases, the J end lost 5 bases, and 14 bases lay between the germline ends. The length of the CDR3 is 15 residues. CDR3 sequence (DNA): TGTGCCAGCAGCTCAGTGAGGGGGGGAACCGGGGAGCTGTTTTTT. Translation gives CASSSVRGGTGELFF.

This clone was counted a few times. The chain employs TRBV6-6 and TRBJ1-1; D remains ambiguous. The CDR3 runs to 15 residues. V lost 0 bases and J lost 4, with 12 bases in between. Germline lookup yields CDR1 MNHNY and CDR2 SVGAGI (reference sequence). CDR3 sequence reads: CASSYSGRGVTEAFF. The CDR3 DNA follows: TGTGCCAGCAGTTACTCTGGACGGGGAGTCACTGAAGCTTTCTTT.

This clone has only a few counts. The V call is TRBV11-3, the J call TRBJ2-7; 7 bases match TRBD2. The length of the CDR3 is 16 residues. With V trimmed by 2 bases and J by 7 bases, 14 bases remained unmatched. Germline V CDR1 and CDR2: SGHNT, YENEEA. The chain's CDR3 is CASSLNSGSSGGEQYF. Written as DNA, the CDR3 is TGTGCCAGCAGCTTAAACTCGGGCTCATCGGGGGGTGAGCAGTACTTC.

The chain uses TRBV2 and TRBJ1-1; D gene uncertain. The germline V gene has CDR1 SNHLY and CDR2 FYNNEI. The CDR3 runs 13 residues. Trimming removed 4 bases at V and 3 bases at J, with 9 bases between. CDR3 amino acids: CASSAPGDTEAFF. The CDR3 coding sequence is TGTGCCAGCAGTGCGCCGGGAGACACTGAAGCTTTCTTT.

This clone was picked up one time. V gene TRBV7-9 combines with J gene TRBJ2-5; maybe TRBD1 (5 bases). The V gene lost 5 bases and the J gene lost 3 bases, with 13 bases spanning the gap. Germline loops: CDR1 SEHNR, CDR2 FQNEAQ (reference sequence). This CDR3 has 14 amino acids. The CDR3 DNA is TGTGCCAGCAGCCGGATATCAGGGAAAGAGACCCAGTACTTC. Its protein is CASSRISGKETQYF.

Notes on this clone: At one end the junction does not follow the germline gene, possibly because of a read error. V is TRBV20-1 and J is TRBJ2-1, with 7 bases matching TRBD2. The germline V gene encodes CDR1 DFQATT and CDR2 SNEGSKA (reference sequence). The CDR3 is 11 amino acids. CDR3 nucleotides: TGCAGTCCTAGCGGCTACAATGAGCAGTTCTTC. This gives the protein CSPSGYNEQFF.

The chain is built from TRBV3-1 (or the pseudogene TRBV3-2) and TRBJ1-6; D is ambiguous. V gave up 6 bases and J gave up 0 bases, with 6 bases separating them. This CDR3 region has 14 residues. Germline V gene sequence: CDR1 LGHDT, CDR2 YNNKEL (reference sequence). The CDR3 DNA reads TGTGCCAGCAGGGAGAGCTCCTATAATTCACCCCTCCACTTT. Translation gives CASRESSYNSPLHF.

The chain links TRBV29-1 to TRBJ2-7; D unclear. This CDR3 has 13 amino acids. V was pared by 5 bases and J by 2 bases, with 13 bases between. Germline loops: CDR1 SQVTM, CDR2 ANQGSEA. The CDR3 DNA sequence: TGCAGCGTTTCCCGGCAGGCCGCCTACGAGCAGTACTTC. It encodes CSVSRQAAYEQYF.

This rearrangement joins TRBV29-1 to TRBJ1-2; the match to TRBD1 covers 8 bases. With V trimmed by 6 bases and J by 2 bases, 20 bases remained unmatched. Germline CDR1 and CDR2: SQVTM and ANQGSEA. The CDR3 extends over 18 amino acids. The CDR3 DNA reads TGCAGCGTGGGAAAAGGACAGGGTGTAGTCTATTCGAACTATGGCTACACCTTC. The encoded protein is CSVGKGQGVVYSNYGYTF. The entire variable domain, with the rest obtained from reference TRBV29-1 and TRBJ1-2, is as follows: SAVISQKPSRDICQRGTSLTIQCQVDSQVTMMFWYRQQPGQSLTLIATANQGSEATYESGFVIDKFPISRPNLTFSTLTVSNMSPEDSSIYLCSVGKGQGVVYSNYGYTFGSGTRLTVV.

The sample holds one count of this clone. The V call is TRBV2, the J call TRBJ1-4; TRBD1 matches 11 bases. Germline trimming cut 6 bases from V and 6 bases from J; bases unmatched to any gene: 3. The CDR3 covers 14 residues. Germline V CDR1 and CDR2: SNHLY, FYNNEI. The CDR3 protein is CASSPGQGDEKLFF. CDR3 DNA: TGTGCCAGCAGCCCGGGACAGGGGGATGAAAAACTGTTTTTT.

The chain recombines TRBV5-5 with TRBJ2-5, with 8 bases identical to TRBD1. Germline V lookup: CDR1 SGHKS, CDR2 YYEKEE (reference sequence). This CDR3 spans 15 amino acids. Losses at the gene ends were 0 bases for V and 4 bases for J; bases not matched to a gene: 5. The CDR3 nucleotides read TGTGCCAGCAGCTTGGAACAGGGGGTCGGAGAGACCCAGTACTTC. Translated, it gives CASSLEQGVGETQYF. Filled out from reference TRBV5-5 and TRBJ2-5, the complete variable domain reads DAGVTQSPTHLIKTRGQQVTLRCSPISGHKSVSWYQQVLGQGPQFIFQYYEKEERGRGNFPDRFSARQFPNYSSELNVNALLLGDSALYLCASSLEQGVGETQYFGPGTRLLVL.

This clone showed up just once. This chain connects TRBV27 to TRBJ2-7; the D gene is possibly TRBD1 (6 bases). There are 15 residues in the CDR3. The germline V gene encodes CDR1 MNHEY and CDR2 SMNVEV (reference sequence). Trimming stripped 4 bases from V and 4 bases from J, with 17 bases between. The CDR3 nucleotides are TGTGCCAGCAGTTCACCCCAGGGGCAGTATTACGAGCAGTACTTC. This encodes CASSSPQGQYYEQYF.

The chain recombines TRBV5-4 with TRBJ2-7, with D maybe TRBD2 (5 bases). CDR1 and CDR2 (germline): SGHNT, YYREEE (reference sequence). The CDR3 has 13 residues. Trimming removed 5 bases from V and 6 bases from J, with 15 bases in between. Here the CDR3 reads CASRRTDRGEQYF. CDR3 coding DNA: TGTGCCAGCAGGAGGACGGACCGGGGCGAGCAGTACTTC.

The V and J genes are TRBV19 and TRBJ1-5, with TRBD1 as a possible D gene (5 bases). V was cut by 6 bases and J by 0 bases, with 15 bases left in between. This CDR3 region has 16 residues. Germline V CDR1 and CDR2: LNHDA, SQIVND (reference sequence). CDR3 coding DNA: TGTGCCAGTAGCACTACAGGACCAATTAGCAATCAGCCCCAGCATTTT. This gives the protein CASSTTGPISNQPQHF. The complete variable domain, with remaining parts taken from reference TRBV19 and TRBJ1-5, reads DGGITQSPKYLFRKEGQNVTLSCEQNLNHDAMYWYRQDPGQGLRLIYYSQIVNDFQKGDIAEGYSVSREKKESFPLTVTSAQKNPTAFYLCASSTTGPISNQPQHFGDGTRLSIL.

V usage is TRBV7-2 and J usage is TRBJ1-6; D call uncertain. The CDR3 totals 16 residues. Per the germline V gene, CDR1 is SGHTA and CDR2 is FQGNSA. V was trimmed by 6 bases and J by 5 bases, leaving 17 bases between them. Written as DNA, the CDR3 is TGTGCCAGCAGACCACGGGCCGGACTCGATAATTCACCCCTCCACTTT. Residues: CASRPRAGLDNSPLHF.

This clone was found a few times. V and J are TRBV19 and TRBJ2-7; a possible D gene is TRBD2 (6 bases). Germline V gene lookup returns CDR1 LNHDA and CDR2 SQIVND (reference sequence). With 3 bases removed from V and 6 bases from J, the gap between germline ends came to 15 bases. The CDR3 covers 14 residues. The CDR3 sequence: CASSMRGPSSEQYF. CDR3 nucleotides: TGTGCCAGTAGTATGCGGGGACCCTCAAGCGAGCAGTACTTC.

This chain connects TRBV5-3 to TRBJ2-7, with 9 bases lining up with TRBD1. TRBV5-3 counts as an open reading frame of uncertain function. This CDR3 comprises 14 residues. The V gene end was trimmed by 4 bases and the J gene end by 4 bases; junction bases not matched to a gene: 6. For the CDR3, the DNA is TGTGCCAGAAGCCACGGACAGGGGAAGTACGAGCAGTACTTC. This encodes CARSHGQGKYEQYF.